This TCR beta chain stems from a study of blood T cell repertoires in COVID-19. About the research overall: Researchers got acute and convalescent COVID-19 samples from the United States, Italy and Spain. The analysed material was cDNA or gDNA that came from T cells, B-cell-depleted T cells, or PBMCs.

Source study methods: Reference gene primer amplification in the assay estimated nucleated cell counts. Only in-frame clones appear in the TCRdb table, and some are missing; sequencing was by immunoSEQ multiplex PCR. The DNA was the basis for D and trimming; V, J and clone size are from that table. The table shows a few hundred thousand clones, with 83% occurring only once. Germline loops: CDR1 MNHEY, CDR2 SVGEGT. V shed 6 bases and J 6 bases; nucleotides not matched to a gene: 9. CDR3 length: 15 amino acids. This chain joins TRBV6-2 or TRBV6-3 and TRBJ1-5; 9 positions agree with TRBD1. Sequencing was performed on peripheral blood. This TCR came from a man aged 60 to 69 who had recovered from COVID-19. The CDR3 DNA is TGTGCCAGCAGCCACCGGGACAGGGCAAGTCAGCCCCAGCATTTT. Translated: CASSHRDRASQPQHF.